A single sample is the source of the 24 T cell receptor beta chains below, sequenced in a study of shared clonotypes between healthy human individuals. Using immunoSEQ multiplex PCR, the repertoire was profiled, and TCRdb retains in-frame clones only, with some absent. The data contain hundreds of thousands of clones, around 72% of them seen just once; the ten biggest clones take up 1.7%. Sequencing used memory CD4+ T cells sorted from blood. Subset of the sample: CD45RA-negative fraction. These TCRs come from a woman under 40 in good health.

This clone was seen once. The genes are TRBV28 and TRBJ2-3; D remains unclear. Germline V CDR1 and CDR2: MDHEN, SYDVKM. CDR3 length equals 13 residues. With 6 bases removed from V and 2 bases from J, the gap between germline ends came to 9 bases. The CDR3 sequence: CASRSHLTDTQYF. The CDR3 DNA reads TGTGCCAGCAGAAGCCACCTCACAGATACGCAGTATTTT. The full variable domain, its missing parts supplied by reference TRBV28 and TRBJ2-3, is DVKVTQSSRYLVKRTGEKVFLECVQDMDHENMFWYRQDPGLGLRLIYFSYDVKMKEKGDIPEGYSVSREKKERFSLILESASTNQTSMYLCASRSHLTDTQYFGPGTRLTVL.

This clone was recorded only once. The chain has TRBV6-1 and TRBJ1-2, with D possibly TRBD1 on 5 matching bases. The CDR3 contains 13 residues. Germline V gene lookup returns CDR1 MNHNS and CDR2 SASEGT. V lost 10 bases and J 4 bases, leaving 16 bases between the germline ends. CDR3 region: CATDSPAIYGYTF. The CDR3 nucleotides read TGTGCCACCGACAGTCCGGCGATCTATGGCTACACCTTC.

The V gene is TRBV7-2, the J gene TRBJ2-2; no clear D gene. Germline CDR1 is SGHTA and CDR2 is FQGNSA. Trimming pared 1 base from V and 4 bases from J, leaving 7 bases between. The CDR3 has 14 residues. The CDR3 region is CASSLEGSTGELFF. The CDR3 region has the DNA TGTGCCAGCAGCTTAGAGGGCAGCACCGGGGAGCTGTTTTTT.

The genes are TRBV28 and TRBJ2-1, with TRBD2 matching 10 bases. The CDR3 runs 18 residues. The germline CDR1 and CDR2 sequences are MDHEN and SYDVKM. Unmatched junction bases numbered 17, after V lost 3 bases and J lost 9 bases. CDR3 bases: TGTGCCAGCAGTTTGTTCGAGACTAGCGGGTTACCCGGGGGTGAGCAGTTCTTC. As protein: CASSLFETSGLPGGEQFF.

The rearrangement uses TRBV6-6 and TRBJ1-2, with TRBD1 identical over 8 bases. Germline loops: CDR1 MNHNY, CDR2 SVGAGI (reference sequence). V trimming: 7 bases; J trimming: 1 base; junction bases outside the gene matches: 5. This CDR3 is built from 14 residues. The CDR3: CASKQGEFNYGYTF. The CDR3 DNA follows: TGTGCCAGCAAACAGGGGGAATTTAACTATGGCTACACCTTC.

This clone showed up many times. The rearrangement links TRBV28 to TRBJ1-4; D not resolved. CDR1 MDHEN and CDR2 SYDVKM come from the germline V gene. CDR3 length: 16 residues. V gave up 5 bases and J gave up 6 bases, with 19 bases separating them. This CDR3 is CASSLGRGRGYEKLFF. CDR3 sequence (DNA): TGTGCCAGCAGTCTCGGGAGAGGCCGAGGGTATGAAAAACTGTTTTTT.

DNA for the CDR3: TGTGCCAGCAGTTTCCGGGGGAGTGGTACAGATACGCAGTATTTT. Its translation is CASSFRGSGTDTQYF. This sequence joins TRBV28 and TRBJ2-3; D is perhaps TRBD2 (6 bases). The CDR3 totals 15 residues. The V end was cut by 3 bases, the J end by 3 bases, with 13 bases between. The germline V gene has CDR1 MDHEN and CDR2 SYDVKM.

V gene TRBV9 combines with J gene TRBJ2-3, with D possibly called TRBD1 or TRBD2 (6 bases each). The CDR3 contains 16 residues. The V and J ends lost 2 bases and 3 bases respectively, with 16 bases between them. CDR1 and CDR2 from the germline V gene are SGDLS and YYNGEE. The CDR3 loop reads CASSVFLGGLTDTQYF. In DNA, the CDR3 is TGTGCCAGCAGCGTTTTTCTCGGGGGCTTGACAGATACGCAGTATTTT.

A remark on this clone: The same CDR3 can be traced to other DNA sequences in this sample. The rearrangement joins TRBV5-1 to TRBJ2-1; D may be TRBD1 (5 bases). The germline CDR1 and CDR2 sequences are SGHRS and YFSETQ. Trimming pared 2 bases from V and 0 bases from J, leaving 9 bases between. There are 15 residues in the CDR3. The CDR3 DNA follows: TGCGCCAGCAGCTTAGACAGCCACTCCTACAATGAGCAGTTCTTC. Residues: CASSLDSHSYNEQFF. Drawing the rest from reference TRBV5-1 and TRBJ2-1, the complete variable domain is KAGVTQTPRYLIKTRGQQVTLSCSPISGHRSVSWYQQTPGQGLQFLFEYFSETQRNKGNFPGRFSGRQFSNSRSEMNVSTLELGDSALYLCASSLDSHSYNEQFFGPGTRLTVL.

The chain recombines TRBV19 with TRBJ2-1; 9 nucleotides agree with TRBD2. This CDR3 contains 15 residues. Trimming at V came to 10 bases and at J to 4 bases, leaving 11 bases not matched to a gene. The germline gives CDR1 LNHDA, CDR2 SQIVND (reference sequence). CDR3 loop: CATGLNSGRYNEQFF. The CDR3 nucleotides read TGTGCCACCGGCTTGAATAGCGGGAGATACAATGAGCAGTTCTTC.

The chain recombines TRBV2 with TRBJ2-3; D is perhaps TRBD1 (6 bases). V was clipped by 8 bases and J by 5 bases, with 8 bases between them. CDR1 and CDR2 (germline): SNHLY, FYNNEI. The CDR3 length is 11 residues. The CDR3 DNA is TGTGCCAGCCACAGGGAAGATACGCAGTATTTT. It is translated as CASHREDTQYF. The variable domain in full, with the rest retrieved from reference TRBV2 and TRBJ2-3, is EPEVTQTPSHQVTQMGQEVILRCVPISNHLYFYWYRQILGQKVEFLVSFYNNEISEKSEIFDDQFSVERPDGSNFTLKIRSTKLEDSAMYFCASHREDTQYFGPGTRLTVL.

This sequence joins TRBV7-3 and TRBJ2-2, with no clear D. Germline assignment: CDR1 SGHTA and CDR2 FQGTGA. The CDR3 sequence is 14 residues long. V gave up 5 bases and J gave up 2 bases, with 9 bases separating them. The CDR3: CASSPQVNTGELFF. The DNA of the CDR3 is TGTGCCAGCAGCCCGCAGGTTAACACCGGGGAGCTGTTTTTT. The variable domain in full, with the rest retrieved from reference TRBV7-3 and TRBJ2-2, is GAGVSQTPSNKVTEKGKYVELRCDPISGHTALYWYRQSLGQGPEFLIYFQGTGAADDSGLPNDRFFAVRPEGSVSTLKIQRTERGDSAVYLCASSPQVNTGELFFGEGSRLTVL.

Remarks on this clone: Given the absence of the conserved phenylalanine or tryptophan at the CDR3 end, a read error is likely. The DNA is left out, because the CDR3 cannot be placed on it with certainty; the CDR3 is given as TCRdb lists it. V usage is TRBV6-1 and J usage is TRBJ2-4; the table's D gene call, TRBD1, was not cross checked with the DNA. The length of the CDR3 is 13 amino acids, counting both ends. The germline CDR1 and CDR2 sequences are MNHNS and SASEGT. CDR3: CASSEVHGTGHAV.

The V and J genes are TRBV5-4 and TRBJ2-1; D is unresolved. The germline V and J ends were trimmed by 2 bases and 8 bases, with 11 bases remaining between them. The CDR3 has 13 residues. Germline V gene sequence: CDR1 SGHNT, CDR2 YYREEE (reference sequence). The CDR3, as DNA: TGTGCCAGCAGCTTCCAGTCTGTGTATGAGCAGTTCTTC. Amino acid sequence: CASSFQSVYEQFF. Variable domain in full (rest from reference TRBV5-4 and TRBJ2-1): ETGVTQSPTHLIKTRGQQVTLRCSSQSGHNTVSWYQQALGQGPQFIFQYYREEENGRGNFPPRFSGLQFPNYSSELNVNALELDDSALYLCASSFQSVYEQFFGPGTRLTVL.

This chain connects TRBV19 to TRBJ1-4, with 7 bases identical to TRBD1. This CDR3 has 15 residues. The germline CDR1 and CDR2 sequences are LNHDA and SQIVND (reference sequence). The J segment lost 4 bases and the V segment lost 7 bases, leaving 9 bases of the junction unmatched. The CDR3 spells CASTQRDRINEKLFF. In DNA, the CDR3 is TGTGCCAGTACCCAACGGGACAGAATTAATGAAAAACTGTTTTTT.

This chain uses TRBV27 with TRBJ2-5, with 8 bases matching TRBD1. The germline V gene has CDR1 MNHEY and CDR2 SMNVEV (reference sequence). Trimming cost V 2 bases and J 4 bases; bases outside gene matches: 3. The CDR3 is 14 residues long. The CDR3 protein is CASSLTTGGETQYF. The CDR3 DNA is TGTGCCAGCAGTTTAACTACAGGGGGAGAGACCCAGTACTTC.

This rearrangement joins TRBV10-3 to TRBJ1-3; the D is unclear. The CDR3 length is 12 residues. CDR1 is ENHRY, CDR2 SYGVKD, per germline. V was trimmed by 2 bases and J by 4 bases, leaving 3 bases between them. The CDR3, as DNA: TGTGCCATCAGTGAGCCGGGAAACACCATATATTTT. Residues: CAISEPGNTIYF.

The CDR3 sequence: CASSEGPGFTDTQYF. The DNA for the CDR3 is TGTGCCAGCAGTGAAGGCCCAGGGTTTACAGATACGCAGTATTTT. The chain couples TRBV6-1 to TRBJ2-3; D possibly corresponds to TRBD1 (5 bases). The CDR3 length is 15 residues. Looked up from germline, CDR1 is MNHNS and CDR2 is SASEGT. V was cut by 1 base and J by 3 bases, with 11 bases left in between.

The gene calls are TRBV20-1 and TRBJ1-1, with a weak D call TRBD1 (6 bases). CDR3 length: 11 residues. CDR1 DFQATT and CDR2 SNEGSKA come from the germline V gene (reference sequence). DNA of the CDR3: TGCAGCAGGGGTAGGAACACTGAAGCTTTCTTT. It specifies CSRGRNTEAFF.

The CDR3 is CASSPAGARTYEQYF. In DNA, the CDR3 is TGTGCCAGCAGCCCCGCAGGGGCCAGAACCTACGAGCAGTACTTC. The genes are TRBV7-2 and TRBJ2-7; TRBD1 is a possible D gene (6 bases). The germline CDR1 and CDR2 sequences are SGHTA and FQGNSA. V shed 5 bases and J shed 2 bases, with 16 bases lying between them. The CDR3 length is 15 residues.

The chain recombines TRBV7-3 with TRBJ2-1; 9 bases align to TRBD2. Germline loops: CDR1 SGHTA, CDR2 FQGTGA. The trim removed 1 base at V and 5 bases at J, leaving 3 bases unmatched. The CDR3 has 15 residues. CDR3 bases: TGTGCCAGCAGCTTAAATAGCGGGAGCCACAATGAGCAGTTCTTC. Translated, it gives CASSLNSGSHNEQFF.

Concerning this clone: Distinct nucleotide sequences in the sample also encode this CDR3. V usage is TRBV5-1 and J usage is TRBJ2-1; possible D gene TRBD2, 6 bases. Trimming took off 4 bases at V and 3 bases at J, with 14 bases between the two ends. CDR3 size: 15 residues. CDR1 is SGHRS, CDR2 YFSETQ, per germline. CDR3 loop: CASSVSSGLYNEQFF. Written as DNA, the CDR3 is TGCGCCAGCAGCGTGTCAAGCGGGCTCTACAATGAGCAGTTCTTC.

On this clone itself: In the same sample, other DNA sequences code for this CDR3. The J gene is TRBJ1-1, the V gene TRBV6-4, with TRBD1 matching 8 bases. The CDR3 runs 13 residues. Germline V gene data show CDR1 as MRHNA and CDR2 as SNTAGT. Unmatched junction bases numbered 3, after V lost 6 bases and J lost 3 bases. For the CDR3, the DNA is TGTGCCAGCAGCGTACAGGGGGACACTGAAGCTTTCTTT. It is translated as CASSVQGDTEAFF.

This chain connects TRBV7-8 to TRBJ1-5; no reliable D call. The germline V gene encodes CDR1 SGHVS and CDR2 FQNEAQ. The ends were cut back, 2 bases at V and 0 bases at J, with 14 bases in the middle. The CDR3 has 17 residues. The CDR3 DNA reads TGTGCCAGCAGCTTAAGACAAGGAGCCAATAGCAATCAGCCCCAGCATTTT. As protein: CASSLRQGANSNQPQHF.